What follows describes a single TCR beta chain. This entry comes from a study of blood T cell repertoires in COVID-19. Using immunoSEQ multiplex PCR, the repertoire was profiled, and TCRdb retains in-frame clones only, with some absent. The sample lists roughly 140,000 clones, about nine tenths seen once, with about 2.3% in the top ten. The receptor comes from a human donor in a cohort sampled during active COVID-19. The sequenced material came from peripheral blood.

CDR3 sequence reads: CASSQQGRGGEQYF. The CDR3 nucleotides read TGTGCCAGCAGCCAACAGGGTCGTGGAGGCGAGCAGTACTTC. This rearrangement joins TRBV5-4 to TRBJ2-7, with D possibly being TRBD1 (6 bases). In germline, CDR1 is SGHNT, CDR2 YYREEE (reference sequence). The CDR3 is made up of 14 amino acids. With 4 bases removed from V and 6 bases from J, the gap between germline ends came to 17 bases.